The 30 T cell receptor beta chains given below trace back to one sample, sequenced in a study of CD8+ T cells in alopecia areata. Reverse transcription of extracted RNA yielded cDNA, which provided the sequencing template. The table came from immunoSEQ multiplex PCR; TCRdb's copy has only in-frame clones and leaves some out. The top ten hold around 13% of the sample, which has 150,000 to 200,000 clones, about 60% seen once. This sample's treatment: oral pan-JAK inhibitor, 5-10 mg twice daily. Sequencing used CD8+ T cells sorted from blood, obtained at week 24, from a patient treated with tofacitinib. The receptors here all came from a human donor with alopecia areata.

The rearrangement joins TRBV5-1 to TRBJ2-5; no firm D call. CDR3 size: 13 residues. CDR1 is SGHRS, CDR2 YFSETQ, per germline. Trimming removed 2 bases at V and 4 bases at J, with 9 bases between. The CDR3 DNA is TGCGCCAGCAGCTTAGTAGTAGGAGAGACCCAGTACTTC. Translation: CASSLVVGETQYF. Together with reference TRBV5-1 and TRBJ2-5, the CDR3 gives the full variable domain: KAGVTQTPRYLIKTRGQQVTLSCSPISGHRSVSWYQQTPGQGLQFLFEYFSETQRNKGNFPGRFSGRQFSNSRSEMNVSTLELGDSALYLCASSLVVGETQYFGPGTRLLVL.

This clone was seen a single time. The rearrangement links TRBV11-3 to TRBJ1-1, with D tentatively TRBD1 (5 bases). Germline V lookup: CDR1 SGHNT, CDR2 YENEEA. Trimming stripped 1 base from V and 4 bases from J, with 7 bases between. This CDR3 is built from 13 residues. Here the CDR3 reads CASSLGGTTEAFF. Written as DNA, the CDR3 is TGTGCCAGCAGCTTAGGCGGGACCACTGAAGCTTTCTTT.

The chain uses TRBV29-1 and TRBJ1-2; possible D gene TRBD1, 6 bases. The CDR3 covers 12 residues. The V end lost 6 bases, the J end lost 8 bases, and 16 bases lay between the germline ends. Germline V gene lookup returns CDR1 SQVTM and CDR2 ANQGSEA. The CDR3 nucleotides read TGCAGCGTCCCAACAGGGCCTGGGGGCTACACCTTC. The encoded protein is CSVPTGPGGYTF.

The CDR3 is CASGLVLDQPQHF. The CDR3 region has the DNA TGTGCTAGTGGTTTGGTACTGGATCAGCCCCAGCATTTT. The chain links TRBV12-5 to TRBJ1-5; no firm D call. CDR1 is LGHNT and CDR2 is FRNRAP in the germline V gene. The CDR3 contains 13 residues. Trimming removed 0 bases from V and 5 bases from J, with 5 bases in between.

The V gene is TRBV4-1, the J gene TRBJ2-7, with D possibly matching TRBD1 (5 bases). V was trimmed by 4 bases and J by 4 bases, leaving 20 bases between them. Looked up from germline, CDR1 is MGHRA and CDR2 is YSYEKL. CDR3 length equals 16 residues. The CDR3: CASSPTDAGYYYEQYF. CDR3 nucleotides: TGCGCCAGCAGCCCCACCGATGCAGGGTATTATTACGAGCAGTACTTC.

This clone came up a few times. This sample also contains other DNA sequences that code for the same CDR3. V gene TRBV5-6 combines with J gene TRBJ1-6; D call uncertain. This CDR3 spans 12 amino acids. Trimming removed 2 bases from V and 7 bases from J, with 4 bases in between. The germline V gene has CDR1 SGHDT and CDR2 YYEEEE. Written as DNA, the CDR3 is TGTGCCAGCAGCTTTGGAAATTCACCCCTCCACTTT. It specifies CASSFGNSPLHF.

The chain employs TRBV30 and TRBJ1-1, with D possibly TRBD1 on 6 matching bases. The CDR3 length is 13 residues. V lost 7 bases and J lost 5, with 17 bases in between. The V gene's germline CDR1 is GTSNPN and CDR2 SVGIG (reference sequence). The CDR3 DNA sequence: TGTGCCTTAAACAGGGAGGGGGAGACTGAAGCTTTCTTT. It is translated as CALNREGETEAFF.

This chain uses TRBV19 with TRBJ2-5; possibly TRBD2 for D (6 bases). CDR3 length: 14 residues. Between the trimmed V and J ends, which lost 10 bases and 3 bases, there was a span of 18 bases. The germline CDR1 and CDR2 sequences are LNHDA and SQIVND (reference sequence). CDR3 nucleotides: TGTGCCAACCCCTGGGAGGAGAGAGAAGAGACCCAGTACTTC. As protein: CANPWEEREETQYF.

This rearrangement joins TRBV19 to TRBJ2-7; the match to TRBD1 covers 7 bases. In germline, CDR1 is LNHDA, CDR2 SQIVND (reference sequence). This CDR3 contains 13 residues. Losses at the gene ends were 9 bases for V and 5 bases for J; bases not matched to a gene: 10. The CDR3, as DNA: TGTGCCAGCGCGACTACAGGGGCCAACGAGCAGTACTTC. Its protein is CASATTGANEQYF.

The chain uses TRBV7-9 and TRBJ1-2; D not resolved. Deletions cut 5 bases from V and 5 bases from J, with 12 bases between. The CDR3 consists of 13 residues. CDR1 is SEHNR, CDR2 FQNEAQ, per germline (reference sequence). CDR3 coding DNA: TGTGCCAGCAGCCCCGACGGCCTATATGGCTACACCTTC. It specifies CASSPDGLYGYTF.

The chain carries TRBV10-2 and TRBJ1-1; 8 positions agree with TRBD1. This CDR3 is built from 13 residues. With V trimmed by 8 bases and J by 5 bases, 7 bases remained unmatched. Germline V gives CDR1 WSHSY, CDR2 SAAADI. DNA for the CDR3: TGCGCCAGCCGGTGGACAGGGCGAACTGAAGCTTTCTTT. Translation gives CASRWTGRTEAFF.

V is TRBV5-1 and J is TRBJ1-1; perhaps TRBD1 as D (6 bases). Trimming took off 2 bases at V and 0 bases at J, with 17 bases between the two ends. Germline V lookup: CDR1 SGHRS, CDR2 YFSETQ. The length of the CDR3 is 17 residues. For the CDR3, the DNA is TGCGCCAGCAGCTTTAGGGGGGTGGACGGAATGAACACTGAAGCTTTCTTT. Translation gives CASSFRGVDGMNTEAFF. Full variable domain (rest looked up from reference TRBV5-1 and TRBJ1-1): KAGVTQTPRYLIKTRGQQVTLSCSPISGHRSVSWYQQTPGQGLQFLFEYFSETQRNKGNFPGRFSGRQFSNSRSEMNVSTLELGDSALYLCASSFRGVDGMNTEAFFGQGTRLTVV.

This clone came up a few times. The CDR3 DNA reads as TGCAGCGTTGAGGACCGCACTGAAGCTTTCTTT. Translated, it gives CSVEDRTEAFF. The chain combines TRBV29-1 with TRBJ1-1; no firm D call. V was shortened by 3 bases and J by 4 bases, with 6 bases between the two germline ends. The germline CDR1 and CDR2 sequences are SQVTM and ANQGSEA. The CDR3 sequence is 11 residues long. Full variable domain (remainder filled in from reference TRBV29-1 and TRBJ1-1): SAVISQKPSRDICQRGTSLTIQCQVDSQVTMMFWYRQQPGQSLTLIATANQGSEATYESGFVIDKFPISRPNLTFSTLTVSNMSPEDSSIYLCSVEDRTEAFFGQGTRLTVV.

This chain uses TRBV10-2 with TRBJ1-2, with 7 bases matching TRBD1. CDR3 length: 16 amino acids. CDR1 WSHSY and CDR2 SAAADI come from the germline V gene. Trimming at V came to 0 bases and at J to 5 bases, leaving 9 bases not matched to a gene. As DNA, the CDR3 is TGCGCCAGCAGTGAGTCAGTAGGGGGCGGTTGGTATGGCTACACCTTC. Its translation is CASSESVGGGWYGYTF.

V usage is TRBV27 and J usage is TRBJ1-1, with no clear D. Between the trimmed V and J ends, which lost 5 bases and 1 base, there was a span of 23 bases. This CDR3 is built from 18 residues. The V gene's germline CDR1 is MNHEY and CDR2 SMNVEV (reference sequence). The CDR3 spells CASSKLKLKVIGNTEAFF. In DNA form, the CDR3 reads TGTGCCAGCAGTAAGCTAAAACTCAAGGTCATAGGGAACACTGAAGCTTTCTTT.

The rearrangement joins TRBV7-9 to TRBJ2-2, with D maybe TRBD2 (6 bases). This CDR3 region has 14 residues. The germline gives CDR1 SEHNR, CDR2 FQNEAQ (reference sequence). V shed 11 bases and J shed 2 bases, with 15 bases lying between them. The chain's CDR3 is CALGSTANTGELFF. DNA of the CDR3: TGTGCCCTCGGGAGCACTGCAAACACCGGGGAGCTGTTTTTT.

This clone was seen a few times. The chain is built from TRBV7-9 and TRBJ2-3; a weak D match, TRBD2 (6 bases). The CDR3 sequence is 15 residues long. The germline CDR1 and CDR2 sequences are SEHNR and FQNEAQ (reference sequence). Trimming took 5 bases from V and 0 from J, leaving 12 bases between them. In DNA form, the CDR3 reads TGTGCCAGCAGCCTGGACTACACTAGCACAGATACGCAGTATTTT. Translation gives CASSLDYTSTDTQYF.

The gene calls are TRBV14 and TRBJ2-1; D gene unclear. CDR3 length: 11 amino acids. V lost 1 base, J lost 14 bases, and 9 bases lay in between. Germline V gene data show CDR1 as SGHDN and CDR2 as FVKESK. The CDR3 bases are TGTGCCAGCAGCCAAGGGCCTCGAGAGTTCTTC. Translated: CASSQGPREFF.

V and J are TRBV9 and TRBJ2-7, with D unclear. V lost 3 bases and J 4 bases, leaving 11 bases between the germline ends. Germline lookup yields CDR1 SGDLS and CDR2 YYNGEE. This CDR3 contains 13 residues. CDR3 sequence: CASSGDIQYEQYF. In nucleotides, the CDR3 is TGTGCCAGCAGCGGGGATATTCAATACGAGCAGTACTTC.

The rearrangement joins TRBV2 to TRBJ1-1; D not resolved. Germline loops: CDR1 SNHLY, CDR2 FYNNEI. There are 12 residues in the CDR3. V lost 8 bases to trimming and J lost 0 bases, with 7 bases between them. This CDR3 reads CASGPMNTEAFF. In DNA, the CDR3 is TGTGCCAGCGGCCCCATGAACACTGAAGCTTTCTTT.

This clone was observed once. The V gene is TRBV30, the J gene TRBJ1-6; TRBD1 is a possible D gene (6 bases). Trimming left V 5 bases short and J 7 bases short, with 15 bases between. This CDR3 is 14 amino acids long. Germline values: CDR1 GTSNPN, CDR2 SVGIG (reference sequence). The CDR3: CAWENQGKNSPLHF. Here the CDR3 DNA reads TGTGCCTGGGAGAATCAGGGGAAAAATTCACCCCTCCACTTT.

This rearrangement joins TRBV6-5 to TRBJ2-5, with D possibly TRBD1 on 6 matching bases. V dropped 7 bases and J dropped 4 bases, with 16 bases sitting between them. CDR3 size: 14 residues. Per the germline V gene, CDR1 is MNHEY and CDR2 is SVGAGI. CDR3 nucleotide sequence: TGTGCCAGCAACGAGGGGGTCGTTGGAGAGACCCAGTACTTC. It is translated as CASNEGVVGETQYF.

The gene calls are TRBV5-1 and TRBJ2-1; 8 nucleotides line up with TRBD2. CDR3 length equals 16 residues. Trimming cost V 2 bases and J 4 bases; bases outside gene matches: 8. Germline loops: CDR1 SGHRS, CDR2 YFSETQ. The CDR3: CASSFFSGGTYNEQFF. CDR3 nucleotide sequence: TGCGCCAGCAGCTTCTTCAGCGGGGGTACTTACAATGAGCAGTTCTTC.

The rearrangement links TRBV12-5 to TRBJ1-5; TRBD1 is a possible D gene (6 bases). This CDR3 is 14 amino acids long. The V end was cut by 2 bases, the J end by 3 bases, with 8 bases between. The germline V gene has CDR1 LGHNT and CDR2 FRNRAP. The CDR3 nucleotides read TGTGCTAGTGGTTTGCAGGGGTCCAATCAGCCCCAGCATTTT. Translated, it gives CASGLQGSNQPQHF.

This clone was seen more than once but under ten times. The chain joins TRBV18 to TRBJ1-5; no clear D gene. Germline CDR1 and CDR2: KGHSH and LQKENI. Trimming shortened V by 5 bases and J by 10 bases, and 12 bases separated the two germline ends. The CDR3 length is 12 residues. CDR3 region: CASSSAEGPQHF. The CDR3 DNA sequence: TGTGCCAGCTCATCGGCCGAGGGACCCCAGCATTTT.

The chain uses TRBV11-2 and TRBJ2-5; maybe TRBD2 (5 bases). Germline CDR1 is SGHAT and CDR2 is FQNNGV. The ends were cut back, 5 bases at V and 0 bases at J, with 10 bases in the middle. CDR3 length: 14 amino acids. This CDR3 reads CASSLDGNQETQYF. CDR3 in DNA: TGTGCCAGCAGCCTGGACGGGAACCAAGAGACCCAGTACTTC.

The chain has TRBV25-1 and TRBJ1-2; D is uncertain. Germline V gene data show CDR1 as MGHDK and CDR2 as SYGVNS. The CDR3 sequence is 13 residues long. Trimming stripped 5 bases from V and 4 bases from J, with 11 bases between. This CDR3 is CASSSGSIYGYTF. CDR3 sequence (DNA): TGTGCCAGCAGTTCCGGCAGCATCTATGGCTACACCTTC.

The chain combines TRBV29-1 with TRBJ2-7; unclear D gene. The CDR3 totals 11 residues. Germline V gene sequence: CDR1 SQVTM, CDR2 ANQGSEA. V lost 7 bases and J lost 6, with 13 bases in between. CDR3 coding DNA: TGCAGCGCCCCCCAAAACGGCGAGCAGTACTTC. It encodes CSAPQNGEQYF.

This clone was recorded many times. This chain uses TRBV9 with TRBJ2-7; no firm D call. The CDR3 runs 12 residues. Germline-derived CDR1 and CDR2 are SGDLS and YYNGEE. The V end lost 4 bases, the J end lost 1 base, and 6 bases lay between the germline ends. The CDR3 DNA sequence: TGTGCCAGCAGCCCCGAGTCCTACGAGCAGTACTTC. The encoded protein is CASSPESYEQYF.

In its sample, this clone was seen a few times. The J gene is TRBJ2-3, the V gene TRBV10-2, with D unresolved. The CDR3 is made up of 14 amino acids. Germline-derived CDR1 and CDR2 are WSHSY and SAAADI. The V gene lost 6 bases and the J gene lost 0 bases, with 10 bases spanning the gap. For the CDR3, the DNA is TGCGCCAGCAGGGGCTGGCAGAGCACAGATACGCAGTATTTT. This sequence encodes CASRGWQSTDTQYF.